This entry features one T cell receptor beta chain sequence. It has no known antigen specificity. The input lacks base qualities; no much larger clone sits a single base away. This entry is derived from a study of blood T cell repertoires in COVID-19 (dated by TCRdb to the early 2020s). Broadly, across the study: The collaborator samples originated in the United States, Italy and Spain and spanned the acute and convalescent phases of COVID-19. The material from the prospective study consisted of cDNA or gDNA derived from T cells, B-cell-depleted T cells, or PBMCs. Subjects who had been exposed to COVID-19, were actively infected with it, or had recovered from it provided the deeply sampled blood TCRbeta repertoires that made up the dataset. The repertoires were released in a freely available public database meant as a resource for research on the immune response to SARS-CoV-2. Samples were obtained from the ongoing ImmuneRACE study (first 160 participants) and from over 1,000 subjects provided by 6 global collaborators. The sample metadata nearly always contained a de-identified subject ID, COVID-19 status, age in years and sex. Where HLA class I and class II types were available, the types were taken from metadata supplied by the sample provider, not from assay-based typing. Here is what the overall study found, with its caveats: Clinical and demographic metadata were provided uncurated, with the amount varying by source and participant.

The trim is 3 bases for V and 0 bases for J, with a gap of 8 bases between the germline ends. The CDR3 goes from the cysteine to the phenylalanine over 15 residues. The read is trimmed to its CDR3 DNA, 45 bases read in frame from base 1. As encoded in the germline V gene, CDR1 is MDHEN while CDR2 is SYDVKM. Each collaborating institution followed its own protocols to collect whole blood in K2EDTA tubes. Collaborator samples were shipped for TCRbeta analysis as frozen whole blood, isolated PBMCs, or DNA extracted from either sample type. TCRbeta CDR3 regions were amplified from genomic DNA by means of the immunoSEQ Assay, a bias-controlled multiplex PCR. From the authors' description of their analysis: The number of nucleated cells in each sample was estimated from the amplification of reference gene primers within the assay. To quantify the absolute abundance of each unique TCRbeta CDR3 rearrangement, sequence reads were collapsed and filtered. Productive Simpson clonality was computed per sample as the square root of Simpson's diversity index over productive rearrangements. Imported from immuneACCESS, the table was reduced by TCRdb to in-frame sequences with V and J called. These copies leave out some clones; in studies compared against another copy, an unresolved V gene accounts for under half, and the cause of the remainder is not known. D and trimming come from the DNA, and the V and J calls and clone size come from that table. Recorded for this sample are more than 90,000 clones; 82% of them occurred a single time. 6.5% to 10% of the sample belongs to the ten largest clones.

This receptor chain uses TRBV28 and TRBJ1-4; the D segment cannot be called with confidence. Specimen: peripheral blood. The source of this sequence is a man between 70 and 80 years old with acute or convalescent COVID-19. The nucleotides are TGTGCCAGCAGTTTTGAGGGAACAACTAATGAAAAACTGTTTTTT. The encoded protein is CASSFEGTTNEKLFF.